These 3 T cell receptor beta chains were all obtained from the same sample, sequenced in a study of regulatory T cells in long-lasting Graves disease. Arm-PCR with iRepertoire HTBI primers amplified the CDR3 regions for these TCR beta libraries. TCRdb used MiXCR to reprocess the multiplex PCR reads, holding one entry per CDR3 protein. This repertoire shows approximately 540,000 distinct CDR3 sequences, around 11% found once; its top ten account for almost 9%. As for time point: newly diagnosed GD, antithyroid drugs for less than 3 months. The authors made the TCR library using RNA they extracted from PBMCs. This sample also appeared in a second study, on T cells in Graves' hyperthyroidism and ophthalmopathy.

Here the sequenced sample was peripheral blood mononuclear cells (PBMCs), taken at new diagnosis, from a patient treated with antithyroid drugs. These receptors came from a woman in her twenties or thirties with Graves disease.

In this sample, this clonotype turned up many times. The chain recombines TRBV6-2 or TRBV6-3 with TRBJ1-1; 8 bases fit TRBD1. The CDR3 sequence is 13 residues long. Trimming removed 6 bases from V and 3 bases from J; junction bases left unmatched: 3. CDR1 and CDR2 (germline): MNHEY, SVGEGT. In DNA, the CDR3 is TGTGCCAGCAGCTACAGGGGGGACACTGAAGCTTTCTTT. Its protein product is CASSYRGDTEAFF.

This clonotype was detected a few times. In DNA form, the CDR3 reads TGTGCCAGCAGCCCTTGGACTAGCGGGAAACCGGAGCAGTACTTC. This gives the protein CASSPWTSGKPEQYF. This chain links TRBV7-8 with TRBJ2-7; 12 bases agree with TRBD2. The CDR3 loop spans 15 amino acids. Germline CDR1 SGHVS, CDR2 FQNEAQ. V was clipped by 5 bases and J by 7 bases; unmatched bases: 9.

This chain joins TRBV4-2 and TRBJ2-3; 7 bases map to TRBD1. The germline CDR1 and CDR2 sequences are LGHNA and YNFKEQ. V trimming: 8 bases; J trimming: 0 bases; junction bases outside the gene matches: 5. CDR3 length: 14 residues. The DNA of the CDR3 is TGTGCCAGCCAAGACAGGGCTAGCACAGATACGCAGTATTTT. It encodes CASQDRASTDTQYF.